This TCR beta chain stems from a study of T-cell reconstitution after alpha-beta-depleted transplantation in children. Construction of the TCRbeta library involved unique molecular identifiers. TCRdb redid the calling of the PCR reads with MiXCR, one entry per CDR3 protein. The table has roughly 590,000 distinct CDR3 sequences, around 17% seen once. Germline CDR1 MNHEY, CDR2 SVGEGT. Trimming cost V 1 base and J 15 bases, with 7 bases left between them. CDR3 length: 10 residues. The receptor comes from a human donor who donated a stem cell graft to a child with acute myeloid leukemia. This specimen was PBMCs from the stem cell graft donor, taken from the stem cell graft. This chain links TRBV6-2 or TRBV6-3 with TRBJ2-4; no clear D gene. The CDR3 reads CASSYCCRYF. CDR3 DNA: TGTGCCAGCAGTTACTGCTGTCGGTACTTC.